The 4 T cell receptor beta chains in this list originate from one sample, sequenced in a study of cytomegalovirus exposure and HLA in healthy donors. The PCR made use of 60 Vbeta and 13 Jbeta primers. Profiled with immunoSEQ multiplex PCR; TCRdb holds only in-frame clones, not every one. The table has 150,000 or so clones, more than 70% seen once; the top ten hold about 5%. Sequenced input: PBMCs. Receptors were obtained from a woman in her forties or fifties in good health and CMV-seropositive.

This chain joins TRBV4-3 and TRBJ2-7; tentatively, D is TRBD2 (6 bases). Between the trimmed V and J ends, which lost 0 bases and 3 bases, there was a span of 12 bases. Per germline, CDR1 LGHNA and CDR2 YSLEER. The CDR3 extends over 15 amino acids. The CDR3 spells CASSQERGPGYEQYF. As DNA, the CDR3 is TGCGCCAGCAGCCAAGAGCGGGGACCCGGCTACGAGCAGTACTTC.

The V call is TRBV9, the J call TRBJ2-5; maybe TRBD1 (5 bases). The CDR3 has 15 residues. The germline V and J ends were trimmed by 4 bases and 1 base, with 14 bases remaining between them. Germline V CDR1 and CDR2: SGDLS, YYNGEE. The CDR3 is CASSPFRQRQETQYF. The CDR3 bases are TGTGCCAGCAGCCCGTTTCGACAGCGCCAAGAGACCCAGTACTTC.

The V call is TRBV21-1, the J call TRBJ2-7; the table assigns TRBD2, which was not confirmed against the DNA. TRBV21-1 is a pseudogene. This CDR3 comprises 15 residues. CDR3 region: CASSRTSGRKYEQYF. Written as DNA, the CDR3 is TGTGCCAGCAGCAGAACTAGCGGGAGAAAGTACGAGCAGTACTTC.

This clone was counted a few times. This chain connects TRBV6-5 to TRBJ1-1, with TRBD1 matching over 7 bases. J was trimmed by 7 bases and V by 5 bases; bases with no gene match: 10. Looked up from germline, CDR1 is MNHEY and CDR2 is SVGAGI. CDR3 length: 14 residues. CDR3 residues: CASSLRGLRGEAFF. In DNA form, the CDR3 reads TGTGCCAGCAGTCTAAGGGGGCTAAGGGGTGAAGCTTTCTTT.